This T cell receptor (beta chain) was obtained from a study of cytomegalovirus exposure and HLA in healthy donors. Healthy bone marrow donors supplied every sample. In regard to this clone: Its antigen remains unidentified.

Overall study results and limits: A later analysis showed that HLA-associated TCR beta chains had undergone more clonal expansion than equally common others. Versus the roughly 670-donor mean, an Asian-associated ancestry cluster reportedly showed fewer N-insertions in a later analysis. Available immune exposure information covered CMV serostatus only.

PCR amplification relied on 60 Vbeta primers (plus 13 Jbeta primers). The table came from immunoSEQ multiplex PCR; TCRdb's copy has only in-frame clones and leaves some out. Among over 150,000 clones listed, roughly 85% were seen once. The specimen sequenced was PBMCs. The TCR sequence derives from a woman aged 25 to 39 in good health and CMV-seronegative.

Here the CDR3 reads CAWGTFTGTSGRSNEQFF. The CDR3 coding sequence is TGTGCCTGGGGTACTTTTACCGGGACTAGCGGGAGAAGTAATGAGCAGTTCTTC. The chain recombines TRBV30 with TRBJ2-1, with 14 bases fitting TRBD2. This CDR3 is 18 amino acids long. The J segment lost 7 bases and the V segment lost 5 bases, leaving 16 bases of the junction unmatched. CDR1 is GTSNPN and CDR2 is SVGIG in the germline V gene (reference sequence).